The 10 T cell receptor beta chains presented below share a single source sample, sequenced in a study of cytomegalovirus exposure and HLA in healthy donors. The PCR was carried out with 60 Vbeta primers and 13 Jbeta primers. Here immunoSEQ multiplex PCR was the method, and the copy in TCRdb shows in-frame clones only, minus some. The sample includes 100,000 to 150,000 clones, over 60% seen only once; the top ten take 1.9%. Sequences were obtained from PBMCs. The receptors derive from a man in his forties or fifties in good health and CMV-seronegative.

This chain links TRBV5-5 with TRBJ1-4; possibly TRBD1 for D (6 bases). Germline CDR1 and CDR2: SGHKS and YYEKEE (reference sequence). This CDR3 is 16 amino acids long. The V gene lost 0 bases and the J gene lost 6 bases, with 15 bases spanning the gap. The CDR3 DNA reads as TGTGCCAGCAGCTTGGTCGGGGGCGGGGGGGATGAAAAACTGTTTTTT. Amino acids: CASSLVGGGGDEKLFF. Combining the CDR3 with reference TRBV5-5 and TRBJ1-4 gives the whole variable domain DAGVTQSPTHLIKTRGQQVTLRCSPISGHKSVSWYQQVLGQGPQFIFQYYEKEERGRGNFPDRFSARQFPNYSSELNVNALLLGDSALYLCASSLVGGGGDEKLFFGSGTQLSVL.

The chain links TRBV5-5 to TRBJ2-7, with TRBD1 matching over 8 bases. Germline assignment: CDR1 SGHKS and CDR2 YYEKEE (reference sequence). The junction had 4 bases not matched to a gene; V was cut back by 0 bases and J by 2 bases. The CDR3 length is 15 residues. In DNA form, the CDR3 reads TGTGCCAGCAGCTTGGGGGGACAGGACACCTACGAGCAGTACGTC. Translation gives CASSLGGQDTYEQYV.

The V gene is TRBV6-6, the J gene TRBJ2-2; D gene unclear. V was trimmed by 5 bases and J by 9 bases, leaving 7 bases between them. The CDR3 contains 11 residues. Germline V lookup: CDR1 MNHNY, CDR2 SVGAGI (reference sequence). The CDR3, as DNA: TGTGCCAGCAGTGGCCCCCGGGAGCTGTTTTTT. The encoded protein is CASSGPRELFF.

The V gene is TRBV29-1, the J gene TRBJ1-2, with 7 bases aligning to TRBD1. V lost 7 bases and J lost 2; bases outside the gene matches: 4. Germline values: CDR1 SQVTM, CDR2 ANQGSEA. The CDR3 spans 12 residues. CDR3 sequence reads: CSAQQGNYGYTF. For the CDR3, the DNA is TGCAGCGCCCAACAGGGGAACTATGGCTACACCTTC.

This chain connects TRBV29-1 to TRBJ2-2, with D perhaps TRBD2 (6 bases). V was cut by 5 bases and J by 5 bases, with 18 bases left in between. CDR1 is SQVTM and CDR2 is ANQGSEA in the germline V gene. This CDR3 has 15 residues. The CDR3 DNA reads as TGCAGCGTTCTAGGTGGGACTCGCGCTACCGGGGAGCTGTTTTTT. It translates to CSVLGGTRATGELFF.

This clone was observed a handful of times. The chain links TRBV2 to TRBJ2-1, with D hard to call. Germline V lookup: CDR1 SNHLY, CDR2 FYNNEI. The CDR3 extends over 15 amino acids. With 2 bases removed from V and 0 bases from J, the gap between germline ends came to 8 bases. CDR3 protein: CASSENRPSYNEQFF. Written as DNA, the CDR3 is TGTGCCAGCAGTGAAAACAGACCCTCCTACAATGAGCAGTTCTTC. Looking up the rest from reference TRBV2 and TRBJ2-1 gives the full variable domain: EPEVTQTPSHQVTQMGQEVILRCVPISNHLYFYWYRQILGQKVEFLVSFYNNEISEKSEIFDDQFSVERPDGSNFTLKIRSTKLEDSAMYFCASSENRPSYNEQFFGPGTRLTVL.

J is TRBJ1-1 and V is TRBV27, with no clear D. CDR1 is MNHEY, CDR2 SMNVEV, per germline (reference sequence). This CDR3 contains 14 residues. V was clipped by 5 bases and J by 5 bases, with 15 bases between them. CDR3 sequence: CASSPHSLRTEAFF. Written as DNA, the CDR3 is TGTGCCAGCAGTCCCCATTCCCTGAGGACTGAAGCTTTCTTT.

This clone appeared a few times. V usage is TRBV19 and J usage is TRBJ1-1, with 9 bases matching TRBD1. With 5 bases clipped from V and 1 base from J, the junction kept 2 bases outside the gene matches. The CDR3 is made up of 14 amino acids. The germline V gene has CDR1 LNHDA and CDR2 SQIVND (reference sequence). The chain's CDR3 is CASSHRGRNTEAFF. In DNA form, the CDR3 reads TGTGCCAGTAGTCACAGGGGGCGGAACACTGAAGCTTTCTTT.

The gene calls are TRBV4-3 and TRBJ1-1, with D perhaps matching TRBD1 (5 bases). The V gene's germline CDR1 is LGHNA and CDR2 YSLEER. This CDR3 is 14 amino acids long. Deletions cut 1 base from V and 5 bases from J, with 11 bases between. Here the CDR3 DNA reads TGCGCCAGCAGCCAAGTTCCCAGGGATACTGAAGCTTTCTTT. Translated, it gives CASSQVPRDTEAFF.

This clone was detected only a few times. This chain connects TRBV7-8 to TRBJ2-1; 11 bases align to TRBD2. Trimming cost V 5 bases and J 6 bases; bases outside gene matches: 12. The CDR3 spans 17 residues. The germline V gene encodes CDR1 SGHVS and CDR2 FQNEAQ. The CDR3 loop reads CASSMLSGSGGVNEQFF. CDR3 nucleotides: TGTGCCAGCAGCATGCTCTCAGGTAGCGGGGGGGTCAATGAGCAGTTCTTC.